These 28 T cell receptor beta chains were all obtained from the same sample, sequenced in a study of T cells in Graves' hyperthyroidism and ophthalmopathy. Authors of the study amplified TCR beta CDR3 regions from RNA transcripts. With the HTBI primer set, the TCR CDR3 went through a first round of RT-PCR. TCRdb independently ran MiXCR on the multiplex PCR reads; one entry per CDR3 protein. The table records about 600,000 distinct CDR3 sequences, 13% to 15% of them present only once. The sample taken for sequencing was blood. All receptors come from a woman under 30 with Graves' ophthalmopathy.

The chain couples TRBV19 to TRBJ1-1, with a tentative D call TRBD1 (5 bases). Looked up from germline, CDR1 is LNHDA and CDR2 is SQIVND (reference sequence). This CDR3 spans 15 amino acids. Deletions cut 9 bases from V and 10 bases from J, with 27 bases between. The CDR3 nucleotides read TGTGCCAGCCATGACCAGGGCTTACATCCCGGGGGAGCTTTCTTT. It codes for CASHDQGLHPGGAFF.

This clonotype came up many times. CDR3 nucleotide sequence: TGTGCCTGGAGTATCCAGGGGGCCTTCTATGGCTACACCTTC. Translating gives CAWSIQGAFYGYTF. The rearrangement uses TRBV30 and TRBJ1-2; 8 positions agree with TRBD1. The CDR3 is made up of 14 amino acids. The germline V gene encodes CDR1 GTSNPN and CDR2 SVGIG (reference sequence). The trim removed 2 bases at V and 4 bases at J, leaving 6 bases unmatched.

There are many counts of this clonotype. The V and J genes are TRBV11-2 and TRBJ2-2, with a weak D call TRBD2 (5 bases). Germline CDR1 SGHAT, CDR2 FQNNGV. V was clipped by 4 bases and J by 0 bases, with 12 bases between them. The CDR3 runs 16 residues. The DNA for the CDR3 is TGTGCCAGCAGCTCTATCTCGGGATCGAACACCGGGGAGCTGTTTTTT. Its translation is CASSSISGSNTGELFF.

This clonotype was counted ten times or more. This sequence joins TRBV30 and TRBJ2-7, with 12 positions matching TRBD1. Germline V gives CDR1 GTSNPN, CDR2 SVGIG (reference sequence). This CDR3 is 13 amino acids long. V dropped 3 bases and J dropped 5; count of bases not matched to a gene: 2. The chain's CDR3 is CAWRGDRGHEQYF. CDR3 sequence (DNA): TGTGCCTGGAGGGGGGACAGGGGGCACGAGCAGTACTTC.

This clonotype was recorded at least ten times. The chain employs TRBV7-2 and TRBJ2-1; D call uncertain. This CDR3 is 18 amino acids long. Trimming cost V 1 base and J 0 bases, with 16 bases left between them. Per germline, CDR1 SGHTA and CDR2 FQGNSA. CDR3 DNA: TGTGCCAGCAGCTTAGAAGCAGGCTGGGTCAGCTCCTACAATGAGCAGTTCTTC. Its protein product is CASSLEAGWVSSYNEQFF.

The gene calls are TRBV28 and TRBJ1-6, with 7 bases aligning to TRBD1. CDR1 and CDR2 (germline): MDHEN, SYDVKM. The CDR3 contains 17 residues. Trimming removed 2 bases from V and 1 base from J; junction bases left unmatched: 5. CDR3 residues: CASSLGGGGSYNSPLHF. The DNA of the CDR3 is TGTGCCAGCAGTTTAGGAGGGGGCGGATCCTATAATTCACCCCTCCACTTT.

This clonotype was counted ten times or more. The chain couples TRBV28 to TRBJ2-4; 8 bases agree with TRBD1. This CDR3 comprises 16 residues. Per germline, CDR1 MDHEN and CDR2 SYDVKM. V was clipped by 4 bases and J by 2 bases; unmatched bases: 7. For the CDR3, the DNA is TGTGCCAGCAGTTCCCGGACAGGGAAGTCCAAAAACATTCAGTACTTC. Protein sequence: CASSSRTGKSKNIQYF.

In its sample, this clonotype was seen many times. The rearrangement links TRBV7-2 to TRBJ2-1; 12 bases fit TRBD2. Trimming cost V 1 base and J 9 bases; bases outside gene matches: 4. CDR3 length: 15 amino acids. Per germline, CDR1 SGHTA and CDR2 FQGNSA. The CDR3 DNA is TGTGCCAGCAGCTTAGTAACTAGCGGGAGGTGTGAGCAGTTCTTC. Translating gives CASSLVTSGRCEQFF.

There are many counts of this clonotype. CDR3 in amino acids: CASSPPAPSYEQYF. The DNA for the CDR3 is TGTGCCAGCAGCCCCCCTGCCCCGTCCTACGAGCAGTACTTC. The chain carries TRBV7-9 and TRBJ2-7; D uncertain. This CDR3 has 14 residues. From germline, CDR1 is SEHNR and CDR2 FQNEAQ (reference sequence). V lost 5 bases, J lost 1 base, and 12 bases lay in between.

Points on this clonotype: This sequence may be a read error, since a much larger clone differs from it by one base. CDR3 nucleotide sequence: TGTGCCGGCAGCTACGGGCCCTCAGATACGCAGTATTTT. Protein sequence: CAGSYGPSDTQYF. V is TRBV7-3 and J is TRBJ2-3; D call uncertain. Germline CDR1 SGHTA, CDR2 FQGTGA. This CDR3 spans 13 amino acids.

The chain joins TRBV30 to TRBJ1-6; D may be TRBD1 (5 bases). The germline V gene has CDR1 GTSNPN and CDR2 SVGIG (reference sequence). This CDR3 spans 17 amino acids. The V and J ends lost 4 bases and 0 bases respectively, with 16 bases between them. The DNA of the CDR3 is TGTGCCTGGACCAGGGACCTCCTAAGCTCCTATAATTCACCCCTCCACTTT. Translated: CAWTRDLLSSYNSPLHF.

Many counts were recorded for this clonotype. V gene TRBV11-3 combines with J gene TRBJ2-5; a weak D match, TRBD2 (5 bases). The CDR3 sequence is 14 residues long. The V gene's germline CDR1 is SGHNT and CDR2 YENEEA. The ends were cut back, 4 bases at V and 5 bases at J, with 14 bases in the middle. CDR3 DNA sequence: TGTGCCAGCAGCTCAGACCCGAGGGTTGAGACCCAGTACTTC. It encodes CASSSDPRVETQYF. Looking up the rest from reference TRBV11-3 and TRBJ2-5 gives the full variable domain: EAGVVQSPRYKIIEKKQPVAFWCNPISGHNTLYWYLQNLGQGPELLIRYENEEAVDDSQLPKDRFSAERLKGVDSTLKIQPAELGDSAVYLCASSSDPRVETQYFGPGTRLLVL.

V is TRBV19 and J is TRBJ2-1; a possible D gene is TRBD1 (6 bases). The CDR3 loop spans 12 amino acids. Germline V CDR1 and CDR2: LNHDA, SQIVND (reference sequence). The germline V and J ends were trimmed by 0 bases and 13 bases, with 10 bases remaining between them. CDR3: CASSIDSGHQFF. In DNA, the CDR3 is TGTGCCAGTAGTATAGATTCGGGACACCAGTTCTTC.

The table lists this clonotype with many counts. The chain is built from TRBV28 and TRBJ2-5, with 8 positions matching TRBD1. Germline CDR1 reads MDHEN; CDR2 reads SYDVKM. The length of the CDR3 is 16 residues. J gave up 10 bases and V 6 bases, and 19 bases lay outside the gene matches. The CDR3 DNA sequence: TGTGCCAGCAGAATTCTCGGCGCTCAGGGGGCATTGGACCAGTACTTC. As protein: CASRILGAQGALDQYF.

Worth noting for this clonotype: This may stem from a read error, because a much larger clone lies one nucleotide away. The gene calls are TRBV7-6 and TRBJ2-5, with 11 nucleotides matching TRBD1. The trim removed 4 bases at V and 6 bases at J, leaving 7 bases unmatched. The CDR3 consists of 15 residues. The germline V gene encodes CDR1 SGHVS and CDR2 FNYEAQ. The CDR3 region is CASSSGQGAGKTQYF. The CDR3 nucleotides read TGTGCCAGCAGCTCCGGACAGGGGGCAGGAAAGACCCAGTACTTC.

The V gene is TRBV28, the J gene TRBJ2-3; 10 positions match TRBD2. Germline lookup yields CDR1 MDHEN and CDR2 SYDVKM. The CDR3 has 17 amino acids. V was pared by 3 bases and J by 0 bases, with 6 bases of the junction left unmatched. CDR3 in DNA: TGTGCCAGCAGTTTCCTAGCGGGAGACCCTAGCACAGATACGCAGTATTTT. Amino acid sequence: CASSFLAGDPSTDTQYF.

This clonotype was detected ten times or more. In nucleotides, the CDR3 is TGTGCCAGCAGTCCCCTTTCGACGGGGTTGGAAGGGTCGGCCCAGCATTTT. Protein: CASSPLSTGLEGSAQHF. V usage is TRBV28 and J usage is TRBJ1-5; no reliable D call. Germline V CDR1 and CDR2: MDHEN, SYDVKM. CDR3 size: 17 residues. With 5 bases removed from V and 11 bases from J, the gap between germline ends came to 28 bases.

The table lists this clonotype with a few counts. CDR3 residues: CSAPRGGIGEKLFF. CDR3 nucleotides: TGCAGTGCTCCGCGAGGGGGGATCGGGGAAAAACTGTTTTTT. The rearrangement uses TRBV20-1 and TRBJ1-4, with D perhaps TRBD1 (6 bases). Germline V lookup: CDR1 DFQATT, CDR2 SNEGSKA (reference sequence). The length of the CDR3 is 14 residues. V was pared by 5 bases and J by 8 bases, with 18 bases between.

This clonotype was detected ten times or more. This chain connects TRBV12-3 or TRBV12-4 to TRBJ1-2; D unclear. The CDR3 runs to 14 residues. V was trimmed by 0 bases and J by 8 bases, leaving 13 bases between them. For the CDR3, the DNA is TGTGCCAGCAGTTTAGCGGAGGGTTCGGGCGGCTACACCTTC. It is translated as CASSLAEGSGGYTF.

This clonotype was seen more than once but under ten times. The gene calls are TRBV12-3 or TRBV12-4 and TRBJ2-7, with a tentative D call TRBD1 (5 bases). The CDR3 length is 12 residues. V lost 7 bases, J lost 2 bases, and 9 bases lay in between. In DNA, the CDR3 is TGTGCCAGCACTAAGACAGCCTACGAGCAGTACTTC. Amino acids: CASTKTAYEQYF.

This clonotype was recorded at least ten times. This chain connects TRBV7-2 to TRBJ2-1; perhaps D is TRBD1 or TRBD2 (6 bases each). V was trimmed by 5 bases and J by 6 bases, leaving 14 bases between them. Germline lookup yields CDR1 SGHTA and CDR2 FQGNSA. This CDR3 has 14 residues. CDR3: CASSRDGGANEQFF. As DNA, the CDR3 is TGTGCCAGCAGCCGCGACGGGGGCGCCAATGAGCAGTTCTTC.

This clonotype has ten or more counts. The chain combines TRBV30 with TRBJ1-5; 8 nucleotides line up with TRBD1. V dropped 0 bases and J dropped 2; count of bases not matched to a gene: 3. Germline V gene lookup returns CDR1 GTSNPN and CDR2 SVGIG (reference sequence). The CDR3 loop spans 15 amino acids. The CDR3 bases are TGTGCCTGGAGTGTTGGGGGACAGGGCAATCAGCCCCAGCATTTT. Its protein product is CAWSVGGQGNQPQHF.

This clonotype was observed at least ten times. CDR3 sequence: CAWSVTTDTQYF. As DNA, the CDR3 is TGTGCCTGGAGTGTGACAACAGATACGCAGTATTTT. V is TRBV30 and J is TRBJ2-3; no reliable D call. The CDR3 covers 12 residues. Per germline, CDR1 GTSNPN and CDR2 SVGIG (reference sequence). Deletions cut 0 bases from V and 3 bases from J, with 4 bases between.

In its sample, this clonotype was seen a few times. The rearrangement links TRBV2 to TRBJ1-2, with D possibly TRBD1 on 6 matching bases. V was clipped by 5 bases and J by 3 bases, with 10 bases between them. Germline V gives CDR1 SNHLY, CDR2 FYNNEI. CDR3 length equals 13 residues. CDR3 bases: TGTGCCAGCAGTCGGACAGAGGACTATGGCTACACCTTC. Encoded protein: CASSRTEDYGYTF.

The J gene is TRBJ2-7, the V gene TRBV29-1, with 8 bases aligning to TRBD1. CDR3 length: 12 amino acids. The V and J ends lost 6 bases and 3 bases, in that order; junction bases with no gene match: 4. CDR1 is SQVTM, CDR2 ANQGSEA, per germline. This CDR3 is CSVYGTGYEQYF. CDR3 nucleotides: TGCAGCGTCTACGGGACAGGCTACGAGCAGTACTTC.

This clonotype was observed at least ten times. The chain couples TRBV7-2 to TRBJ2-7; 9 positions match TRBD2. Germline CDR1 is SGHTA and CDR2 is FQGNSA. V shed 5 bases, J shed 3 bases, and the junction held 8 bases outside the gene matches. CDR3 length equals 15 residues. CDR3 sequence (DNA): TGTGCCAGCAGCGAAGCGGGAGGAGGTGACTACGAGCAGTACTTC. This gives the protein CASSEAGGGDYEQYF.

Here the CDR3 DNA reads TGTGCCAGCTCACCACGGGAGGGCCTCTACACCGGGGAGCTGTTTTTT. Encoded protein: CASSPREGLYTGELFF. This chain links TRBV18 with TRBJ2-2, with TRBD2 identical over 7 bases. There are 16 residues in the CDR3. V lost 1 base and J lost 3; bases outside the gene matches: 5. The germline V gene encodes CDR1 KGHSH and CDR2 LQKENI.

This clonotype was seen many times. The gene calls are TRBV10-3 and TRBJ2-3; TRBD2 matches 10 bases. CDR3 length equals 13 residues. Unmatched junction bases numbered 1, after V lost 6 bases and J lost 4 bases. Germline-derived CDR1 and CDR2 are ENHRY and SYGVKD. CDR3 amino acids: CAISGLAADTQYF. CDR3 DNA: TGTGCCATCAGCGGACTAGCGGCAGATACGCAGTATTTT.